Below, 28 T cell receptor beta chains from the same sample are listed, as sequenced in a study of beta chain features in type 1 diabetes. As every portion of the isolated RNA was reverse transcribed, the sequencing read expressed TCRB transcripts. Repertoires were generated with immunoSEQ multiplex PCR, while TCRdb's copy carries only in-frame clones and drops some. The sample has under 800,000 clones; roughly a sixth are singletons. Sequenced material: naive CD4+ T cells from blood. These receptors originate from a man younger than 35 in good health.

This clone was seen only a few times. The chain couples TRBV20-1 to TRBJ1-4; D ambiguous. The CDR3 runs to 11 residues. Germline CDR1 is DFQATT and CDR2 is SNEGSKA (reference sequence). The CDR3 here is CSPRANEKLFF. The CDR3 DNA sequence: TGCAGCCCTCGGGCTAATGAAAAACTGTTTTTT.

This clone was seen a handful of times. The rearrangement uses TRBV10-3 and TRBJ2-2; D is possibly TRBD1 (6 bases). Trimming pared 6 bases from V and 8 bases from J, leaving 7 bases between. The CDR3 has 11 amino acids. Germline values: CDR1 ENHRY, CDR2 SYGVKD. In DNA form, the CDR3 reads TGTGCCATCAGCGGACAGGGGGAGCTGTTTTTT. Translating it yields CAISGQGELFF.

This rearrangement joins TRBV7-3 to TRBJ2-7, with 7 bases fitting TRBD1. Trimming took 3 bases from V and 3 from J; bases not matched to a gene: 2. CDR1 and CDR2 from the germline V gene are SGHTA and FQGTGA. CDR3 length: 13 residues. DNA for the CDR3: TGTGCCAGCAGCTTTGGGACAGACTACGAGCAGTACTTC. This encodes CASSFGTDYEQYF.

This chain joins TRBV2 and TRBJ2-7; D is tentatively TRBD1 or TRBD2 (6 bases each). Germline V gives CDR1 SNHLY, CDR2 FYNNEI. CDR3 length: 14 residues. Trimming removed 6 bases from V and 1 base from J, with 13 bases in between. The DNA of the CDR3 is TGTGCCAGCAGCTATCAGGGGACTTCCTACGAGCAGTACTTC. Protein sequence: CASSYQGTSYEQYF.

This clone occurred a few times. The chain joins TRBV25-1 to TRBJ2-1; 9 nucleotides align to TRBD2. The germline V gene has CDR1 MGHDK and CDR2 SYGVNS. The CDR3 is 17 residues long. V gave up 1 base and J gave up 7 bases; unmatched junction bases: 11. The CDR3 here is CASSESGGGRARNEQFF. CDR3 in DNA: TGTGCCAGCAGTGAATCGGGTGGCGGGAGGGCCAGGAATGAGCAGTTCTTC.

This clone was seen only a few times. Other DNA sequences from this sample encode an identical CDR3 as well. This sequence joins TRBV7-2 and TRBJ2-1; D unclear. This CDR3 spans 12 amino acids. The V end was cut by 1 base, the J end by 9 bases, with 7 bases between. Germline lookup yields CDR1 SGHTA and CDR2 FQGNSA. The CDR3 coding sequence is TGTGCCAGCAGCTTAGGGAAGGGTGAGCAGTTCTTC. This encodes CASSLGKGEQFF.

The sample holds a few counts of this clone. The chain couples TRBV5-6 to TRBJ2-1; TRBD1 is a possible D gene (5 bases). The CDR3 runs to 14 residues. With 4 bases removed from V and 7 bases from J, the gap between germline ends came to 15 bases. Germline V gene data show CDR1 as SGHDT and CDR2 as YYEEEE. The CDR3 sequence is CASSPTEPGNEQFF. The CDR3, as DNA: TGTGCCAGCAGCCCGACAGAGCCCGGGAATGAGCAGTTCTTC.

The chain carries TRBV7-2 and TRBJ2-5; D may be TRBD1 or TRBD2 (5 bases each). The CDR3 extends over 13 amino acids. The germline CDR1 and CDR2 sequences are SGHTA and FQGNSA. Trimming shortened V by 5 bases and J by 5 bases, and 12 bases separated the two germline ends. CDR3 DNA sequence: TGTGCCAGCAGCCCGGGGCCACCGGAGACCCAGTACTTC. Its protein product is CASSPGPPETQYF. Full variable domain (remainder filled in from reference TRBV7-2 and TRBJ2-5): GAGVSQSPSNKVTEKGKDVELRCDPISGHTALYWYRQSLGQGLEFLIYFQGNSAPDKSGLPSDRFSAERTGGSVSTLTIQRTQQEDSAVYLCASSPGPPETQYFGPGTRLLVL.

This clone was detected only a few times. The rearrangement joins TRBV27 to TRBJ1-2, with TRBD1 identical over 10 bases. CDR1 and CDR2 (germline): MNHEY, SMNVEV (reference sequence). The CDR3 is 16 amino acids. V was pared by 2 bases and J by 5 bases, with 8 bases of the junction left unmatched. DNA for the CDR3: TGTGCCAGCAGTTTACACAGACAGGGGGCGACGTATGGCTACACCTTC. Its protein is CASSLHRQGATYGYTF.

This clone was recorded a few times. The rearrangement joins TRBV7-2 to TRBJ1-2; D gene ambiguous. V lost 5 bases to trimming and J lost 2 bases, with 12 bases between them. The germline V gene has CDR1 SGHTA and CDR2 FQGNSA. The length of the CDR3 is 14 residues. This CDR3 is CASSLGPMNYGYTF. CDR3 bases: TGTGCCAGCAGCCTCGGCCCTATGAACTATGGCTACACCTTC.

This clone has only a few counts. The chain joins TRBV28 to TRBJ2-2; D not resolved. V was trimmed by 5 bases and J by 5 bases, leaving 6 bases between them. The CDR3 sequence is 12 residues long. Germline V gene lookup returns CDR1 MDHEN and CDR2 SYDVKM. The CDR3 is CASSPTTGELFF. CDR3 nucleotides: TGTGCCAGCAGTCCTACTACCGGGGAGCTGTTTTTT.

V gene TRBV6-4 combines with J gene TRBJ2-6; 8 nucleotides align to TRBD1. Germline CDR1 is MRHNA and CDR2 is SNTAGT. The CDR3 totals 17 residues. The trim removed 5 bases at V and 2 bases at J, leaving 8 bases unmatched. The CDR3 nucleotides are TGTGCCAGCAGTCCAAGGACAGGGTTAGCTGGGGCCAACGTCCTGACTTTC. Amino acids: CASSPRTGLAGANVLTF.

This clone was detected a few times. The V gene is TRBV27, the J gene TRBJ2-7; D might be TRBD1 or TRBD2, each matching 5 bases. Germline CDR1 is MNHEY and CDR2 is SMNVEV (reference sequence). The CDR3 runs 11 residues. The V end lost 4 bases, the J end lost 6 bases, and 7 bases lay between the germline ends. In nucleotides, the CDR3 is TGTGCCAGCAGTTGGGGACCCGAGCAGTACTTC. Amino acids: CASSWGPEQYF.

This clone occurred a few times. The chain employs TRBV10-3 and TRBJ2-7; D not resolved. CDR3 size: 13 residues. The V end lost 0 bases, the J end lost 3 bases, and 6 bases lay between the germline ends. CDR1 and CDR2 (germline): ENHRY, SYGVKD. This CDR3 reads CAISESSIYEQYF. The CDR3 DNA sequence: TGTGCCATCAGTGAGTCGAGCATCTACGAGCAGTACTTC.

This clone was recorded a few times. The rearrangement joins TRBV9 to TRBJ2-7; D is uncertain. The CDR3 totals 12 residues. Trimming left V 3 bases short and J 0 bases short, with 4 bases between. Per the germline V gene, CDR1 is SGDLS and CDR2 is YYNGEE. The CDR3 loop is CASSASSYEQYF. The CDR3 DNA reads as TGTGCCAGCAGCGCGAGCTCCTACGAGCAGTACTTC. Filled out from reference TRBV9 and TRBJ2-7, the complete variable domain reads DSGVTQTPKHLITATGQRVTLRCSPRSGDLSVYWYQQSLDQGLQFLIQYYNGEERAKGNILERFSAQQFPDLHSELNLSSLELGDSALYFCASSASSYEQYFGPGTRLTVT.

This clone turned up a few times. The rearrangement joins TRBV18 to TRBJ2-7; D not resolved. The CDR3 is 14 residues long. Germline CDR1 is KGHSH and CDR2 is LQKENI. V lost 4 bases and J lost 3, with 13 bases in between. The CDR3 loop reads CASSRLRSDYEQYF. Here the CDR3 DNA reads TGTGCCAGCTCACGTCTTCGTTCCGACTACGAGCAGTACTTC.

The chain carries TRBV7-2 and TRBJ2-5; D remains ambiguous. V lost 0 bases and J lost 5, with 10 bases in between. The CDR3 length is 14 residues. Germline CDR1 reads SGHTA; CDR2 reads FQGNSA. This CDR3 reads CASSLAWGRETQYF. The CDR3 DNA reads as TGTGCCAGCAGCTTAGCGTGGGGTAGGGAGACCCAGTACTTC.

In this sample, this clone turned up a few times. J is TRBJ1-1 and V is TRBV30; no clear D. The CDR3 totals 14 residues. In germline, CDR1 is GTSNPN, CDR2 SVGIG (reference sequence). Trimming took 3 bases from V and 5 from J, leaving 16 bases between them. CDR3 nucleotides: TGTGCCTGGAGCCCCCCGCACATCAGAACTGAAGCTTTCTTT. It yields the protein CAWSPPHIRTEAFF.

The rearrangement joins TRBV9 to TRBJ2-1; 7 bases are shared with TRBD2. The V gene's germline CDR1 is SGDLS and CDR2 YYNGEE. The CDR3 contains 15 residues. V gave up 4 bases and J gave up 2 bases; unmatched junction bases: 6. CDR3 loop: CASSRPGLPYNEQFF. The DNA for the CDR3 is TGTGCCAGCAGCCGTCCGGGACTACCCTACAATGAGCAGTTCTTC.

This clone came up a few times. This sample includes further DNA sequences coding for the same CDR3. The gene calls are TRBV29-1 and TRBJ1-1; D is uncertain. This CDR3 has 13 residues. Germline CDR1 is SQVTM and CDR2 is ANQGSEA. V was cut by 4 bases and J by 0 bases, with 9 bases left in between. CDR3 sequence reads: CSVAPRLNTEAFF. The CDR3 bases are TGCAGCGTTGCTCCCCGGCTGAACACTGAAGCTTTCTTT.

This clone was counted between two and nine times. Other DNA sequences in this specimen translate into the identical CDR3. This chain connects TRBV25-1 to TRBJ2-7; possibly TRBD1 for D (6 bases). The CDR3 is 12 residues long. Trimming removed 2 bases at V and 4 bases at J, with 6 bases between. The germline gives CDR1 MGHDK, CDR2 SYGVNS. The CDR3 DNA reads as TGTGCCAGCAGTGAACAGGGGTACGAGCAGTACTTC. Protein: CASSEQGYEQYF.

This clone was observed a few times. The rearrangement joins TRBV20-1 to TRBJ2-5, with TRBD1 as a possible D gene (5 bases). CDR1 and CDR2 (germline): DFQATT, SNEGSKA (reference sequence). The CDR3 has 11 residues. V was pared by 6 bases and J by 5 bases, with 10 bases between. The CDR3 nucleotides read TGCAGTGCACCAAGGGGTGAGACCCAGTACTTC. This encodes CSAPRGETQYF.

The chain links TRBV11-3 to TRBJ2-2, with 7 nucleotides matching TRBD2. V trimming: 2 bases; J trimming: 5 bases; junction bases outside the gene matches: 5. CDR1 is SGHNT and CDR2 is YENEEA in the germline V gene. The CDR3 has 15 amino acids. DNA for the CDR3: TGTGCCAGCAGCTTAATCCAGGGAGGGACCGGGGAGCTGTTTTTT. Residues: CASSLIQGGTGELFF.

In its sample, this clone was seen a few times. V is TRBV10-3 and J is TRBJ1-1; 8 positions match TRBD1. The CDR3 has 14 residues. J was trimmed by 3 bases and V by 7 bases; bases with no gene match: 7. The germline V gene encodes CDR1 ENHRY and CDR2 SYGVKD. Here the CDR3 reads CAINGQGPDTEAFF. The CDR3, as DNA: TGTGCCATCAATGGACAGGGACCCGACACTGAAGCTTTCTTT.

This sequence joins TRBV5-6 and TRBJ2-5; 8 nucleotides agree with TRBD1. The CDR3 extends over 16 amino acids. The germline CDR1 and CDR2 sequences are SGHDT and YYEEEE. J was trimmed by 5 bases and V by 3 bases; bases with no gene match: 12. The CDR3 DNA is TGTGCCAGCAGCTCCATAGGACAGGGAGGACATGAGACCCAGTACTTC. This codes for CASSSIGQGGHETQYF.

V gene TRBV19 combines with J gene TRBJ2-3, with TRBD2 matching 7 bases. J lost 1 base, V lost 10 bases, and 8 bases had no gene match. CDR3 length: 14 residues. Germline V gives CDR1 LNHDA, CDR2 SQIVND (reference sequence). In DNA, the CDR3 is TGTGCCACCCAAATTACTAGCGGCACAGATACGCAGTATTTT. This encodes CATQITSGTDTQYF.

The rearrangement uses TRBV7-8 and TRBJ2-1; possible D gene TRBD2, 6 bases. Between the trimmed V and J ends, which lost 5 bases and 2 bases, there was a span of 13 bases. CDR3 size: 15 residues. Germline values: CDR1 SGHVS, CDR2 FQNEAQ. The CDR3 DNA follows: TGTGCCAGCAGCCGCCGGGACTTTGCCTACAATGAGCAGTTCTTC. Protein sequence: CASSRRDFAYNEQFF. Based on the CDR3 plus reference TRBV7-8 and TRBJ2-1, the full variable domain is GAGVSQSPRYKVAKRGQDVALRCDPISGHVSLFWYQQALGQGPEFLTYFQNEAQLDKSGLPSDRFFAERPEGSVSTLKIQRTQQEDSAVYLCASSRRDFAYNEQFFGPGTRLTVL.

This clone was detected a few times. The chain recombines TRBV7-3 with TRBJ1-1, with D possibly being TRBD1 (6 bases). The CDR3 runs 14 residues. V dropped 4 bases and J dropped 2 bases, with 11 bases sitting between them. Per the germline V gene, CDR1 is SGHTA and CDR2 is FQGTGA. DNA of the CDR3: TGTGCCAGCAGCTCGACAGGACGAAACACTGAAGCTTTCTTT. As protein: CASSSTGRNTEAFF.